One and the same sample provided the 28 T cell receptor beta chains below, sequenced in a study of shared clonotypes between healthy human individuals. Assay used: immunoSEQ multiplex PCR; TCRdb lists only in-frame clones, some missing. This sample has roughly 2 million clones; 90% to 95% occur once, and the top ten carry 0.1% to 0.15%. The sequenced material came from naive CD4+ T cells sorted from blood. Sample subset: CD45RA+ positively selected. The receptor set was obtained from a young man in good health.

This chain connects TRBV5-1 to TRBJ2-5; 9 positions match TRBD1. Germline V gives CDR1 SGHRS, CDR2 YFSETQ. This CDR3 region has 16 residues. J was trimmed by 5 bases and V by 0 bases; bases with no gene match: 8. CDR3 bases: TGCGCCAGCAGCTTGGACGGACAGGGGAGAGCGGAGACCCAGTACTTC. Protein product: CASSLDGQGRAETQYF. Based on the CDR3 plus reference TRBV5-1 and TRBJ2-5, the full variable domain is KAGVTQTPRYLIKTRGQQVTLSCSPISGHRSVSWYQQTPGQGLQFLFEYFSETQRNKGNFPGRFSGRQFSNSRSEMNVSTLELGDSALYLCASSLDGQGRAETQYFGPGTRLLVL.

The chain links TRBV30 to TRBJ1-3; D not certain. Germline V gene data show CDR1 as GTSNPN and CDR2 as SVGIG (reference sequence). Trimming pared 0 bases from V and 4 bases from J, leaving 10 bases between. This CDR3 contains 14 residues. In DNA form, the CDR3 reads TGTGCCTGGAGTGTACAGAATTCCGGAAACACCATATATTTT. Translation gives CAWSVQNSGNTIYF. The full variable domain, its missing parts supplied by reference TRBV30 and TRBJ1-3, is SQTIHQWPATLVQPVGSPLSLECTVEGTSNPNLYWYRQAAGRGLQLLFYSVGIGQISSEVPQNLSASRPQDRQFILSSKKLLLSDSGFYLCAWSVQNSGNTIYFGEGSWLTVV.

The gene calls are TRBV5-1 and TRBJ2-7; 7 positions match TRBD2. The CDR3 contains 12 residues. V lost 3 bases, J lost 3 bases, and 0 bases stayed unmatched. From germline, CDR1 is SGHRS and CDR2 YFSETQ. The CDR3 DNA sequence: TGCGCCAGCAGCTGGGACTACTACGAGCAGTACTTC. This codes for CASSWDYYEQYF.

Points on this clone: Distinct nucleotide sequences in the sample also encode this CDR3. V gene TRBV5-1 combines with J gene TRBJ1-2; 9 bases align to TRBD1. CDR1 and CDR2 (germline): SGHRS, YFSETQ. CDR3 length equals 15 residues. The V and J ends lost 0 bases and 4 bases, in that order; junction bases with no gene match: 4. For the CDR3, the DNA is TGCGCCAGCAGCTTGGTCGGGACAGGGTCCTATGGCTACACCTTC. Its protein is CASSLVGTGSYGYTF.

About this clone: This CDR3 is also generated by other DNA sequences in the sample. In DNA, the CDR3 is TGTGCCAGCAGTTTAGCGGGGGGGGCGGATACGCAGTATTTT. Residues: CASSLAGGADTQYF. V is TRBV28 and J is TRBJ2-3, with TRBD2 identical over 9 bases. Trimming took 2 bases from V and 6 from J; bases not matched to a gene: 3. From germline, CDR1 is MDHEN and CDR2 SYDVKM. The CDR3 totals 14 residues.

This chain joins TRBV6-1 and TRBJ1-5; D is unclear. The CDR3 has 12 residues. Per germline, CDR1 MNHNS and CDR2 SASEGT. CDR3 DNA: TGTGCGGCGGCCGGGCGGAATCAGCCCCAGCATTTT. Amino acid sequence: CAAAGRNQPQHF.

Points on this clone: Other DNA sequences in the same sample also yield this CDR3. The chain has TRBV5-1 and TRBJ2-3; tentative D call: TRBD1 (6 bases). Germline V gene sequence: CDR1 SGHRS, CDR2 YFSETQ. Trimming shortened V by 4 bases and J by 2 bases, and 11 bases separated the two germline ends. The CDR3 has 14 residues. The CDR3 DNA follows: TGCGCCAGCAGCCCTGGGACACCCACAGATACGCAGTATTTT. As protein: CASSPGTPTDTQYF.

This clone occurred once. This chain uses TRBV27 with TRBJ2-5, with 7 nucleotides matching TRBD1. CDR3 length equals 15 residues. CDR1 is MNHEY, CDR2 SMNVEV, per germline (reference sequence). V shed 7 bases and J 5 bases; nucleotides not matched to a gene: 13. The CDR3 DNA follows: TGTGCCAGCAAAGTAGACAGGGCGGCTGGGGAGACCCAGTACTTC. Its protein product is CASKVDRAAGETQYF.

CDR3 sequence (DNA): TGCGCCAGCAGCATACAGGGGAAGGAGACTGAAGCTTTCTTT. Protein sequence: CASSIQGKETEAFF. J is TRBJ1-1 and V is TRBV5-1; 7 nucleotides agree with TRBD1. Germline values: CDR1 SGHRS, CDR2 YFSETQ. Unmatched junction bases numbered 8, after V lost 4 bases and J lost 5 bases. The CDR3 consists of 14 residues.

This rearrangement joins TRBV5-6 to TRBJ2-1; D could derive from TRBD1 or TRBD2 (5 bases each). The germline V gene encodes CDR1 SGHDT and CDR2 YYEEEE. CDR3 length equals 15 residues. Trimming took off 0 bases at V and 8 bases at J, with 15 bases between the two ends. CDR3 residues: CASSLGGRGRDEQFF. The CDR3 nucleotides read TGTGCCAGCAGCTTGGGGGGCCGGGGTCGGGATGAGCAGTTCTTC.

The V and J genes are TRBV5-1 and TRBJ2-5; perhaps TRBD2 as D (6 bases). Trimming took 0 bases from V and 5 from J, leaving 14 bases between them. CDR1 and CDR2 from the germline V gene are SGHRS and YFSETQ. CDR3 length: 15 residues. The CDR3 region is CASSLGGGTLETQYF. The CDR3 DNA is TGCGCCAGCAGCTTGGGCGGCGGGACCCTCGAGACCCAGTACTTC.

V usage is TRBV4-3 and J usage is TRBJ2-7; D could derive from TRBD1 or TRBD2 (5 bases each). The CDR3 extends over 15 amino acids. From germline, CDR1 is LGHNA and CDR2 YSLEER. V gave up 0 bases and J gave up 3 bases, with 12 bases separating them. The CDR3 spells CASSQDMAGSYEQYF. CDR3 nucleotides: TGCGCCAGCAGCCAAGATATGGCAGGGAGCTACGAGCAGTACTTC.

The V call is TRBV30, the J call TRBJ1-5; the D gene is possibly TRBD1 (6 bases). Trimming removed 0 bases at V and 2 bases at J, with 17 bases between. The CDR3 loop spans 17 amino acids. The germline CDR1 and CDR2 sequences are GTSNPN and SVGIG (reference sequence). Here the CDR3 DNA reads TGTGCCTGGAGTGTAAAGGGGGAGGGGCAGGGCAATCAGCCCCAGCATTTT. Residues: CAWSVKGEGQGNQPQHF. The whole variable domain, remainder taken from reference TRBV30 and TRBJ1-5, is SQTIHQWPATLVQPVGSPLSLECTVEGTSNPNLYWYRQAAGRGLQLLFYSVGIGQISSEVPQNLSASRPQDRQFILSSKKLLLSDSGFYLCAWSVKGEGQGNQPQHFGDGTRLSIL.

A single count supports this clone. CDR3 sequence (DNA): TGCGCCAGCAGCGCCATCGGGACCGGGGAGCTGTTTTTT. Protein sequence: CASSAIGTGELFF. The chain uses TRBV5-1 and TRBJ2-2; D not certain. CDR3 length equals 13 residues. Germline CDR1 SGHRS, CDR2 YFSETQ. The V and J ends lost 4 bases and 5 bases respectively, with 9 bases between them.

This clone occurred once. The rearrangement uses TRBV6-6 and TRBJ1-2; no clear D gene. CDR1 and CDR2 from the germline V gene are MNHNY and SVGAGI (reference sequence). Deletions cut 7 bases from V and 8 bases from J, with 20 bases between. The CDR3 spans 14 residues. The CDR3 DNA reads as TGTGCCAGCACCCCCCGGATAGGGTTGTACGGCTACACCTTC. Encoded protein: CASTPRIGLYGYTF.

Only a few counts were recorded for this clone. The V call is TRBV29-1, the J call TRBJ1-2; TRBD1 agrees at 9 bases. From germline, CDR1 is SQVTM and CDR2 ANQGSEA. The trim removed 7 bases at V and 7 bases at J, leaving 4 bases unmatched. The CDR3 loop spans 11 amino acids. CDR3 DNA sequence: TGCAGCGCCGCGGGACAGGGTGGCTACACCTTC. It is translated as CSAAGQGGYTF.

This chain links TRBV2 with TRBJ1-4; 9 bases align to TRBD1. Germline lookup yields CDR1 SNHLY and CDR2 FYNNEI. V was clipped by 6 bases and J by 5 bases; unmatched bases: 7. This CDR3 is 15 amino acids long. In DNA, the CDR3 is TGTGCCAGCAGATCTGGGGACAGGGTAAATGAAAAACTGTTTTTT. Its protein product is CASRSGDRVNEKLFF.

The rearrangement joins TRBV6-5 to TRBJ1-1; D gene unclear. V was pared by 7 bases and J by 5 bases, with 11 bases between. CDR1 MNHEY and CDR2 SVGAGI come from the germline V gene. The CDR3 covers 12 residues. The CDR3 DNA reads TGTGCCAGCAAAACACCGGGGACTGAAGCTTTCTTT. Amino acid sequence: CASKTPGTEAFF.

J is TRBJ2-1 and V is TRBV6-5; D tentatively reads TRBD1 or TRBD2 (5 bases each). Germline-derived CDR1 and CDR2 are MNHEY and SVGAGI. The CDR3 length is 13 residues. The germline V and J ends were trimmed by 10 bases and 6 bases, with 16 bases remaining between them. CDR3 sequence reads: CATNSGLGNEQFF. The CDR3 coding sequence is TGTGCCACTAACTCGGGGCTGGGCAATGAGCAGTTCTTC.

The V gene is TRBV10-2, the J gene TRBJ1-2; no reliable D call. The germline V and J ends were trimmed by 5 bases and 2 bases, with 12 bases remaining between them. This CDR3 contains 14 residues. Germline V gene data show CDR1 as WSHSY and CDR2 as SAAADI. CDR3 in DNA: TGCGCCAGCAGTTCCCTGACGGAAAACTATGGCTACACCTTC. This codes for CASSSLTENYGYTF.

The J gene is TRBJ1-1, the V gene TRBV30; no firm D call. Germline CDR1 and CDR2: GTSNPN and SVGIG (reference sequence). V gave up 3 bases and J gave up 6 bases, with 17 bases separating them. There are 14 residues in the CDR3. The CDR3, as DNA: TGTGCCTGGAGCCTCGTTCGAGGAATCGCTGAAGCTTTCTTT. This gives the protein CAWSLVRGIAEAFF.

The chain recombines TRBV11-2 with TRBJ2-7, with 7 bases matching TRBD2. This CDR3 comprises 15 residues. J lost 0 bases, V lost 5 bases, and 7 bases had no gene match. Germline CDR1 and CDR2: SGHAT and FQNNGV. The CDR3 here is CASSPGLVSSYEQYF. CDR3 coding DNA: TGTGCCAGCAGCCCCGGACTAGTAAGCTCCTACGAGCAGTACTTC.

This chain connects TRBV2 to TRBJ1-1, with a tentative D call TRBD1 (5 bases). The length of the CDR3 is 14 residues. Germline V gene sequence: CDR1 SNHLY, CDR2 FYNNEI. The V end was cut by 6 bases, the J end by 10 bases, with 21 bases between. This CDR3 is CASSSTGTPYGAFF. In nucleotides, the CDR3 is TGTGCCAGCAGCTCGACCGGGACCCCCTACGGAGCTTTCTTT.

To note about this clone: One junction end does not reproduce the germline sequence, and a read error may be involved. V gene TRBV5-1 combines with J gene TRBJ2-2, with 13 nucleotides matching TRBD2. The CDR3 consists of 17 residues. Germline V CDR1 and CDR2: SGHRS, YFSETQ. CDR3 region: CASSLKTSGGNSGELFF. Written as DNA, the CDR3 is TGCGCCAGCAGCTTGAAGACTAGCGGGGGGAACTCCGGGGAGCTGTTTTTT. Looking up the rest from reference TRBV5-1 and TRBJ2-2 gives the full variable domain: KAGVTQTPRYLIKTRGQQVTLSCSPISGHRSVSWYQQTPGQGLQFLFEYFSETQRNKGNFPGRFSGRQFSNSRSEMNVSTLELGDSALYLCASSLKTSGGNSGELFFGEGSRLTVL.

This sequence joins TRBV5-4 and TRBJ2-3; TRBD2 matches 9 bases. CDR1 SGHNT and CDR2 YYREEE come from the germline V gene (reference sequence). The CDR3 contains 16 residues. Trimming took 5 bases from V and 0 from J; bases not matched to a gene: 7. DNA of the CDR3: TGTGCCAGCAGTAACCGACTAGCGGTCAGCACAGATACGCAGTATTTT. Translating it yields CASSNRLAVSTDTQYF.

This CDR3 reads CASSQDLGQHTEAFF. CDR3 nucleotides: TGCGCCAGCAGCCAAGATCTTGGGCAGCACACTGAAGCTTTCTTT. The chain uses TRBV4-1 and TRBJ1-1; D is unresolved. Trimming shortened V by 0 bases and J by 3 bases, and 11 bases separated the two germline ends. The CDR3 is 15 residues long. Germline V lookup: CDR1 MGHRA, CDR2 YSYEKL.

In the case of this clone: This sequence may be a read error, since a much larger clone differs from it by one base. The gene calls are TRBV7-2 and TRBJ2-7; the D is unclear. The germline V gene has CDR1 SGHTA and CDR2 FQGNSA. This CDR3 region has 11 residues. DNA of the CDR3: TGTGCCAGCAGCTCCTCCAACGAGCAGTACTTC. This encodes CASSSSNEQYF.

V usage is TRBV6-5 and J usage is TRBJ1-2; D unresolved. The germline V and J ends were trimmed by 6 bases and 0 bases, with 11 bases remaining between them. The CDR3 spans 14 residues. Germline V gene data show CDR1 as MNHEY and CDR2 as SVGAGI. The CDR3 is CASSAGPSNYGYTF. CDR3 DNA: TGTGCCAGCAGCGCCGGGCCTTCTAACTATGGCTACACCTTC.